This TCR beta chain originates from a study of shared clonotypes between healthy human individuals. At a deep level, the assay was run. Sorted-subset replicate PCRs used about 0.2 ug DNA, about 30,000 T cell genomes. Here immunoSEQ multiplex PCR was the method, and the copy in TCRdb shows in-frame clones only, minus some. The sample carries some 1.5 million clones, around 95% recorded once. Trimming removed 1 base from V and 9 bases from J, with 16 bases in between. CDR1 SGHTA and CDR2 FQGNSA come from the germline V gene. The length of the CDR3 is 15 residues. The specimen was naive CD4+ T cells sorted from blood. The subset denotes: CD45RA+ positively selected. The gene calls are TRBV7-2 and TRBJ2-1, with D maybe TRBD2 (6 bases). This TCR derives from a man aged 30-40 years in good health. The CDR3 here is CASSLELLARSEQFF. The DNA of the CDR3 is TGTGCCAGCAGCTTAGAACTGCTAGCGAGAAGTGAGCAGTTCTTC.